These T cell receptor beta chains were read from a single sample in a study of cytomegalovirus exposure and HLA in healthy donors. The repertoire was sequenced with immunoSEQ multiplex PCR; TCRdb's copy has only in-frame clones and lacks some. The sample records tens of thousands of clones, 65% to 90% being singletons. The sample was PBMCs. The receptor source for this set is a female donor in good health and CMV-seronegative. CDR3s include the opening cysteine and the closing phenylalanine or tryptophan. Each record gives: V gene, D gene, J gene, CDR3 DNA, CDR3 protein. The D gene is left open where the match is weak.

V: TRBV2; D: TRBD1; J: TRBJ2-3; DNA: TGTGCCAGCAGTGAACAGGGGGCAGGCACAGATACGCAGTATTTT; CDR3: CASSEQGAGTDTQYF
V: TRBV19; D: TRBD1; J: TRBJ1-4; DNA: TGTGCCACCCTTCCGACCGGACAGGTCACTGAAAAACTGTTTTTT; CDR3: CATLPTGQVTEKLFF
V: TRBV2; D: TRBD2; J: TRBJ2-7; DNA: TGTGCCAGCAGTGTCAAGCGGGGGGCCCTAAACCGGTACTTC; CDR3: CASSVKRGALNRYF
V: TRBV2; D: TRBD1; J: TRBJ1-3; DNA: TGTGCCAGCAGGGATCGGACAGGGGCAAGATCTGGAAACACCATATATTTT; CDR3: CASRDRTGARSGNTIYF
V: TRBV7-9; D: TRBD2; J: TRBJ2-2; DNA: TGTGCCAGCAGCTTATCTAGCGGAGGCACCGGGGAGCTGTTTTTT; CDR3: CASSLSSGGTGELFF
V: TRBV18; D: TRBD2; J: TRBJ2-7; DNA: TGTGCCAGCTCGCCAAGACCGGGGCTAGCGGGACCATACGAGCAGTACTTC; CDR3: CASSPRPGLAGPYEQYF
V: TRBV6-6; D: NA; J: TRBJ1-2; DNA: TGTGCCAGCCGGCCCGGGGACTATGGCTACACCTTC; CDR3: CASRPGDYGYTF
V: TRBV5-4; D: TRBD2; J: TRBJ2-5; DNA: TGTGCCAGCACCCGGGGGGGGAGCGGGGAGACCCAGTACTTC; CDR3: CASTRGGSGETQYF
V: TRBV28; D: NA; J: TRBJ1-2; DNA: TGTGCCAGCAGTTCAACCGGGTTTGGCTACACCTTC; CDR3: CASSSTGFGYTF
V: TRBV10-3; D: NA; J: TRBJ1-6; DNA: TGTGCCATCAGCTTTGGTGCAGGGTCTCTCAATTCACCCCTCCACTTT; CDR3: CAISFGAGSLNSPLHF